This T cell receptor beta chain was identified during a study of Ad26.COV2.S vaccination and SARS-CoV-2 variants. General observations from the study: In TCR breadth and depth analyses, total T cell responses may have been underestimated.

The repertoire was sequenced with immunoSEQ multiplex PCR; TCRdb's copy has only in-frame clones and lacks some. The table has about 680,000 clones, more than 80% seen once. Remarks on this clone: Its antigen is not known.

This CDR3 spans 12 amino acids. The germline CDR1 and CDR2 sequences are SGHAT and FQNNGV. Trimming took 2 bases from V and 11 from J, leaving 11 bases between them. The sample's treatment: roughly 18 received Ad26.COV2.S at low or high dose, single or two shots; about five received placebo; per-sample allocation not given. All samples were drawn on day 63, counting from the first vaccine or placebo injection. The receptor's source is a person between 18 and 65 years old who received the Ad26.COV2.S COVID-19 vaccine or a placebo. The chain carries TRBV11-2 and TRBJ2-3, with D unresolved. Sequenced here: peripheral blood, sampled in a trial of Ad26.COV2.S vaccine versus placebo. The CDR3 spells CASSLMGLEQYF. CDR3 coding DNA: TGTGCCAGCAGCTTAATGGGTTTAGAGCAGTATTTT.